Each of the 31 T cell receptor beta chains below was sequenced from the same sample in a study of blood T cell repertoires in COVID-19. Sequencing used immunoSEQ multiplex PCR; TCRdb keeps in-frame clones, though not all of them. The sample lists around 300,000 clones; around four fifths were seen once. The specimen sequenced was peripheral blood. Receptors were obtained from a man aged 30-40 years with active or convalescent COVID-19.

The chain uses TRBV6-1 and TRBJ2-7, with 11 bases that match TRBD2. V trimming: 2 bases; J trimming: 3 bases; junction bases outside the gene matches: 18. CDR3 length: 20 amino acids. The V gene's germline CDR1 is MNHNS and CDR2 SASEGT. CDR3 sequence: CASSERGERLAGPYNYEQYF. The CDR3 nucleotides read TGTGCCAGCAGTGAAAGGGGGGAGAGACTAGCGGGACCCTACAACTACGAGCAGTACTTC.

The chain employs TRBV27 and TRBJ1-3; D uncertain. Germline-derived CDR1 and CDR2 are MNHEY and SMNVEV (reference sequence). The CDR3 sequence is 14 residues long. Trimming cost V 3 bases and J 1 base, with 7 bases left between them. CDR3 bases: TGTGCCAGCAGTTTCCGTCCTTCTGGAAACACCATATATTTT. Protein product: CASSFRPSGNTIYF.

This chain joins TRBV4-2 and TRBJ1-1, with 8 bases fitting TRBD1. CDR1 LGHNA and CDR2 YNFKEQ come from the germline V gene. The CDR3 has 16 amino acids. The V segment lost 1 base and the J segment 1 base; nucleotides outside the gene matches: 5. The CDR3 nucleotides are TGTGCCAGCAGCCAAGTGGGAGGACAGGGGAACACTGAAGCTTTCTTT. This encodes CASSQVGGQGNTEAFF.

V usage is TRBV28 and J usage is TRBJ1-4; a weak D match, TRBD1 (5 bases). V was cut by 8 bases and J by 0 bases, with 7 bases left in between. The CDR3 is 13 amino acids. The germline CDR1 and CDR2 sequences are MDHEN and SYDVKM. CDR3 nucleotide sequence: TGTGCCAGCCAGACAGCAACTAATGAAAAACTGTTTTTT. Protein sequence: CASQTATNEKLFF.

The rearrangement uses TRBV7-3 and TRBJ2-5, with 8 bases aligning to TRBD1. CDR3 length equals 15 residues. With V trimmed by 0 bases and J by 5 bases, 5 bases remained unmatched. CDR1 and CDR2 (germline): SGHTA, FQGTGA. The CDR3 spells CASSLTDRVGETQYF. In nucleotides, the CDR3 is TGTGCCAGCAGCTTAACGGACAGGGTGGGGGAGACCCAGTACTTC.

The chain recombines TRBV14 with TRBJ2-1; D possibly corresponds to TRBD2 (5 bases). This CDR3 has 14 residues. Germline V lookup: CDR1 SGHDN, CDR2 FVKESK. The V and J ends lost 1 base and 9 bases respectively, with 13 bases between them. CDR3 protein: CASSQVFSGGEQFF. In DNA form, the CDR3 reads TGTGCCAGCAGCCAAGTCTTCAGCGGCGGTGAGCAGTTCTTC.

CDR3 DNA sequence: TGTGCCAGCAGCTCTCCCTCCGGGACAGGGTTAGAGGGTGAAGCTTTCTTT. It translates to CASSSPSGTGLEGEAFF. This chain links TRBV7-9 with TRBJ1-1; 9 bases align to TRBD1. The junction had 16 bases not matched to a gene; V was cut back by 4 bases and J by 7 bases. CDR1 is SEHNR and CDR2 is FQNEAQ in the germline V gene (reference sequence). There are 17 residues in the CDR3.

The chain links TRBV4-3 to TRBJ2-3; 10 nucleotides line up with TRBD2. This CDR3 comprises 18 residues. V was clipped by 4 bases and J by 4 bases; unmatched bases: 14. Germline values: CDR1 LGHNA, CDR2 YSLEER. CDR3 sequence: CASSLSIRASGSADTQYF. The DNA for the CDR3 is TGCGCCAGCAGCCTTTCAATCCGGGCTAGCGGGAGTGCAGATACGCAGTATTTT.

The sample holds a few counts of this clone. The chain carries TRBV6-5 and TRBJ1-1; 7 bases line up with TRBD1. The CDR3 is 15 amino acids. Germline V gene sequence: CDR1 MNHEY, CDR2 SVGAGI. Unmatched junction bases numbered 8, after V lost 2 bases and J lost 5 bases. CDR3 sequence: CASSYPGDSKTEAFF. CDR3 in DNA: TGTGCCAGCAGTTACCCCGGGGACAGTAAGACTGAAGCTTTCTTT.

The chain has TRBV6-5 and TRBJ2-1; 11 positions agree with TRBD2. The CDR3 length is 15 residues. The germline V gene encodes CDR1 MNHEY and CDR2 SVGAGI. Losses at the gene ends were 6 bases for V and 6 bases for J; bases not matched to a gene: 7. The DNA of the CDR3 is TGTGCCAGCAGCAGCGACCTAGCGGGAGGCAATGAGCAGTTCTTC. Translated: CASSSDLAGGNEQFF.

This chain joins TRBV18 and TRBJ2-3; 8 bases are shared with TRBD2. CDR3 length: 17 residues. Germline values: CDR1 KGHSH, CDR2 LQKENI. The junction had 10 bases not matched to a gene; V was cut back by 3 bases and J by 2 bases. The CDR3 protein is CASSPVAGPRTTDTQYF. CDR3 nucleotides: TGTGCCAGCTCACCGGTAGCGGGACCACGCACCACAGATACGCAGTATTTT.

The chain links TRBV7-2 to TRBJ2-1; weak D call: TRBD1 (5 bases). This CDR3 spans 14 amino acids. The V gene lost 1 base and the J gene lost 8 bases, with 12 bases spanning the gap. Germline V CDR1 and CDR2: SGHTA, FQGNSA. The CDR3 nucleotides read TGTGCCAGCAGCTTAGGTGACAGCATCGATGAGCAGTTCTTC. This translates into CASSLGDSIDEQFF.

V is TRBV5-6 and J is TRBJ1-5; a possible D gene is TRBD1 (6 bases). V dropped 4 bases and J dropped 6 bases, with 17 bases sitting between them. The CDR3 is 15 residues long. The V gene's germline CDR1 is SGHDT and CDR2 YYEEEE. CDR3 in DNA: TGTGCCAGCAGCCCCCGGACAGTAAAGGGTCAGCCCCAGCATTTT. Translating it yields CASSPRTVKGQPQHF.

V is TRBV11-3 and J is TRBJ2-1; 14 positions match TRBD2. The CDR3 runs to 16 residues. Germline CDR1 and CDR2: SGHNT and YENEEA. The V gene end was trimmed by 5 bases and the J gene end by 7 bases; junction bases not matched to a gene: 7. CDR3 region: CASSPPGLAGGNEQFF. The CDR3 DNA sequence: TGTGCCAGCAGCCCCCCTGGACTAGCGGGGGGTAATGAGCAGTTCTTC.

V usage is TRBV6-4 and J usage is TRBJ1-1; tentatively, D is TRBD1 (5 bases). V was trimmed by 0 bases and J by 1 base, leaving 12 bases between them. This CDR3 is 16 amino acids long. Per the germline V gene, CDR1 is MRHNA and CDR2 is SNTAGT. The CDR3 nucleotides are TGTGCCAGCAGTGACTCGTTCCGGACAACGAACACTGAAGCTTTCTTT. It encodes CASSDSFRTTNTEAFF.

The chain recombines TRBV5-1 with TRBJ2-1; TRBD2 might be the D (5 bases). V lost 4 bases, J lost 0 bases, and 14 bases lay in between. Germline V CDR1 and CDR2: SGHRS, YFSETQ. There are 16 residues in the CDR3. The CDR3 spells CASSARTGSSYNEQFF. The CDR3 DNA reads TGCGCCAGCAGCGCACGGACGGGGAGCTCCTACAATGAGCAGTTCTTC.

The rearrangement uses TRBV7-8 and TRBJ2-7; D possibly corresponds to TRBD2 (6 bases). CDR1 is SGHVS and CDR2 is FQNEAQ in the germline V gene. Trimming took off 5 bases at V and 4 bases at J, with 18 bases between the two ends. The CDR3 runs to 15 residues. CDR3 in amino acids: CASSPRAGGAYEQYF. In DNA form, the CDR3 reads TGTGCCAGCAGCCCCCGTGCCGGAGGGGCTTACGAGCAGTACTTC.

A single count supports this clone. This chain links TRBV11-2 with TRBJ2-3, with D perhaps matching TRBD2 (6 bases). Germline CDR1 SGHAT, CDR2 FQNNGV. This CDR3 is 17 amino acids long. Trimming stripped 5 bases from V and 5 bases from J, with 23 bases between. The CDR3 DNA sequence: TGTGCCAGCAGCGGAACCGGGGCGCGGGAAGTTTTAGATACGCAGTATTTT. This translates into CASSGTGAREVLDTQYF.

The V and J genes are TRBV19 and TRBJ1-1; D gene uncertain. V gave up 6 bases and J gave up 1 base, with 18 bases separating them. Germline CDR1 reads LNHDA; CDR2 reads SQIVND (reference sequence). The CDR3 sequence is 16 residues long. This CDR3 is CASRELGAPGNTEAFF. The CDR3 DNA sequence: TGTGCCAGTAGGGAGCTCGGAGCCCCGGGGAACACTGAAGCTTTCTTT.

This clone has just a few counts. V and J are TRBV5-4 and TRBJ1-6, with TRBD1 identical over 7 bases. V lost 9 bases to trimming and J lost 7 bases; unmatched junction nucleotides: 10. CDR1 and CDR2 from the germline V gene are SGHNT and YYREEE (reference sequence). The CDR3 length is 14 residues. CDR3 sequence: CATINRGRNSPLHF. CDR3 coding DNA: TGTGCCACTATAAACAGGGGTAGGAATTCACCCCTCCACTTT.

This chain joins TRBV7-2 and TRBJ1-2; 9 bases are a match to TRBD1. The junction had 11 bases not matched to a gene; V was cut back by 1 base and J by 5 bases. Germline CDR1 reads SGHTA; CDR2 reads FQGNSA. The CDR3 runs 17 residues. As DNA, the CDR3 is TGTGCCAGCAGCTTAGGACAGGGGGTTCCTTTATGGTATGGCTACACCTTC. This gives the protein CASSLGQGVPLWYGYTF.

V usage is TRBV7-8 and J usage is TRBJ2-5; D is perhaps TRBD1 (6 bases). The CDR3 has 16 amino acids. Per the germline V gene, CDR1 is SGHVS and CDR2 is FQNEAQ. V dropped 1 base and J dropped 1 base, with 13 bases sitting between them. CDR3 sequence: CASSLVGTRTQETQYF. The DNA of the CDR3 is TGTGCCAGCAGCTTAGTCGGGACACGGACCCAAGAGACCCAGTACTTC. Complete variable domain (other parts from reference TRBV7-8 and TRBJ2-5): GAGVSQSPRYKVAKRGQDVALRCDPISGHVSLFWYQQALGQGPEFLTYFQNEAQLDKSGLPSDRFFAERPEGSVSTLKIQRTQQEDSAVYLCASSLVGTRTQETQYFGPGTRLLVL.

This chain joins TRBV7-2 and TRBJ1-1, with 7 positions matching TRBD1. The CDR3 loop spans 16 amino acids. Germline loops: CDR1 SGHTA, CDR2 FQGNSA. V shed 0 bases and J 5 bases; nucleotides not matched to a gene: 9. The CDR3 here is CASSLAVSQGETEAFF. In DNA form, the CDR3 reads TGTGCCAGCAGCTTAGCGGTCTCGCAGGGGGAGACTGAAGCTTTCTTT.

This chain uses TRBV13 with TRBJ2-6; D perhaps matches TRBD2 (5 bases). The CDR3 is 16 amino acids. Trimming took off 5 bases at V and 0 bases at J, with 11 bases between the two ends. In germline, CDR1 is PRHDT, CDR2 FYEKMQ (reference sequence). The CDR3: CASSLITSSGANVLTF. CDR3 sequence (DNA): TGTGCCAGCAGCCTTATAACTAGCTCTGGGGCCAACGTCCTGACTTTC.

The CDR3 region has the DNA TGTGCCAGCTCACCCTACAGGGACAAACCGACTATGAACACTGAAGCTTTCTTT. This encodes CASSPYRDKPTMNTEAFF. V gene TRBV18 combines with J gene TRBJ1-1; perhaps TRBD1 as D (6 bases). The length of the CDR3 is 18 residues. Trimming cost V 3 bases and J 0 bases, with 20 bases left between them. Germline V lookup: CDR1 KGHSH, CDR2 LQKENI.

In DNA, the CDR3 is TGTGCCAGCAGTTCGGGACAGAACTATGGCTACACCTTC. Its protein product is CASSSGQNYGYTF. This chain connects TRBV6-5 to TRBJ1-2; 7 nucleotides align to TRBD1. V was pared by 4 bases and J by 2 bases, with 1 base of the junction left unmatched. Looked up from germline, CDR1 is MNHEY and CDR2 is SVGAGI. The CDR3 spans 13 residues.

The gene calls are TRBV24-1 and TRBJ1-2; maybe TRBD1 (6 bases). The V gene's germline CDR1 is KGHDR and CDR2 SFDVKD. Trimming cost V 3 bases and J 8 bases, with 21 bases left between them. The CDR3 runs to 16 residues. The chain's CDR3 is CATSDTQTRDIGGYTF. CDR3 nucleotides: TGTGCCACCAGTGATACACAAACTCGGGACATAGGAGGCTACACCTTC.

The CDR3 region is CASSPWSSENSPLHF. The CDR3 DNA is TGTGCCAGCTCACCCTGGAGCAGTGAGAATTCACCCCTCCACTTT. The rearrangement joins TRBV18 to TRBJ1-6; no clear D gene. The CDR3 is 15 residues long. In germline, CDR1 is KGHSH, CDR2 LQKENI. V lost 3 bases and J 7 bases, leaving 13 bases between the germline ends.

Only a few counts were recorded for this clone. The chain links TRBV19 to TRBJ1-6; 9 nucleotides agree with TRBD1. V lost 6 bases and J lost 10; bases outside the gene matches: 4. CDR1 and CDR2 from the germline V gene are LNHDA and SQIVND (reference sequence). The CDR3 is 13 amino acids. The CDR3 region is CASSRTGDSPLHF. As DNA, the CDR3 is TGTGCCAGTAGCCGGACAGGGGACTCACCCCTCCACTTT.

The chain joins TRBV6-5 to TRBJ2-3; D might be TRBD2 (5 bases). The CDR3 has 15 amino acids. Germline V gene lookup returns CDR1 MNHEY and CDR2 SVGAGI. The ends were cut back, 2 bases at V and 2 bases at J, with 11 bases in the middle. The CDR3 DNA reads as TGTGCCAGCAGTTACGGGCGGGCCTCCACAGATACGCAGTATTTT. Protein sequence: CASSYGRASTDTQYF.

V gene TRBV19 combines with J gene TRBJ2-3; D is possibly TRBD2 (6 bases). Germline lookup yields CDR1 LNHDA and CDR2 SQIVND (reference sequence). The V end lost 3 bases, the J end lost 2 bases, and 9 bases lay between the germline ends. This CDR3 has 14 amino acids. DNA of the CDR3: TGTGCCAGTAGTATTGGGGACTCCACAGATACGCAGTATTTT. Protein: CASSIGDSTDTQYF.